This T cell receptor beta chain was identified during a study of cytomegalovirus exposure and HLA in healthy donors. General study results and limits: The study carried out a later analysis of TCR beta sequences. It associated some 18,000 of them with specific HLA alleles at a false discovery rate of 0.05.

Points on this clone: Its target is unknown.

Both 60 Vbeta primers and 13 Jbeta primers went into the PCR. Assay used: immunoSEQ multiplex PCR; TCRdb lists only in-frame clones, some missing. The sample lists 200,000 or so clones; around 82% were seen once. This receptor was identified in a woman younger than 45 in good health and CMV-seronegative. The sequencing input was PBMCs.

The DNA of the CDR3 is TGCGCCAGCAGCTCAACAGGGGGGCGGGACACCGGGGAGCTGTTTTTT. Its translation is CASSSTGGRDTGELFF. The V call is TRBV5-1, the J call TRBJ2-2; 8 bases align to TRBD1. Germline V gives CDR1 SGHRS, CDR2 YFSETQ. The trim removed 3 bases at V and 3 bases at J, leaving 7 bases unmatched. The CDR3 has 16 residues. Using reference TRBV5-1 and TRBJ2-2 for the parts outside the CDR3, the full variable domain is KAGVTQTPRYLIKTRGQQVTLSCSPISGHRSVSWYQQTPGQGLQFLFEYFSETQRNKGNFPGRFSGRQFSNSRSEMNVSTLELGDSALYLCASSSTGGRDTGELFFGEGSRLTVL.